One and the same sample provided the 26 T cell receptor beta chains below, sequenced in a study of blood T cell repertoires in COVID-19. Libraries were prepared by immunoSEQ multiplex PCR; TCRdb keeps only in-frame clonotypes and omits some of them. Of around 43,000 clones listed, approximately 80% were seen once; the top ten hold more than 13%. The sequencing input was peripheral blood. All receptors come from a human donor in a cohort sampled during active COVID-19.

CDR3 nucleotides: TGCGCCAGCAGCCCCTGGACAGTGATCACAGATACGCAGTATTTT. Translated, it gives CASSPWTVITDTQYF. V is TRBV4-1 and J is TRBJ2-3; weak D call: TRBD1 (6 bases). The CDR3 length is 15 residues. Between the trimmed V and J ends, which lost 4 bases and 2 bases, there was a span of 13 bases. The germline V gene has CDR1 MGHRA and CDR2 YSYEKL.

The chain joins TRBV7-2 to TRBJ1-4; 8 bases agree with TRBD1. Looked up from germline, CDR1 is SGHTA and CDR2 is FQGNSA. CDR3 size: 15 residues. V trimming: 5 bases; J trimming: 7 bases; junction bases outside the gene matches: 9. The CDR3, as DNA: TGTGCCAGCAGCCACAAGACAGGGGCAACTGAAAAACTGTTTTTT. Translation: CASSHKTGATEKLFF.

The rearrangement uses TRBV19 and TRBJ2-3; 9 bases are a match to TRBD2. This CDR3 contains 18 residues. From germline, CDR1 is LNHDA and CDR2 SQIVND (reference sequence). Germline trimming cut 1 base from V and 0 bases from J; bases unmatched to any gene: 8. CDR3 protein: CASSIATSGESSTDTQYF. The CDR3 DNA reads as TGTGCCAGTAGTATAGCGACTAGCGGAGAATCTAGCACAGATACGCAGTATTTT. Together with reference TRBV19 and TRBJ2-3, the CDR3 gives the full variable domain: DGGITQSPKYLFRKEGQNVTLSCEQNLNHDAMYWYRQDPGQGLRLIYYSQIVNDFQKGDIAEGYSVSREKKESFPLTVTSAQKNPTAFYLCASSIATSGESSTDTQYFGPGTRLTVL.

The chain joins TRBV11-2 to TRBJ2-2, with D possibly matching TRBD2 (7 bases). The CDR3 loop spans 16 amino acids. V lost 5 bases, J lost 5 bases, and 18 bases lay in between. Germline V gives CDR1 SGHAT, CDR2 FQNNGV. In nucleotides, the CDR3 is TGTGCCAGCAGCCTGGGAGGGGGGCATGGTACCGGGGAGCTGTTTTTT. This sequence encodes CASSLGGGHGTGELFF.

The chain uses TRBV7-6 and TRBJ2-7, with 8 bases that match TRBD2. Looked up from germline, CDR1 is SGHVS and CDR2 is FNYEAQ. The V segment lost 5 bases and the J segment 7 bases; nucleotides outside the gene matches: 13. The CDR3 runs to 15 residues. CDR3 coding DNA: TGTGCCAGCAGCCACGAGGGGCTAGCGGGTGGTGAGCAGTACTTC. Amino acid sequence: CASSHEGLAGGEQYF.

This sequence joins TRBV19 and TRBJ2-3, with D possibly TRBD1 on 6 matching bases. CDR3 size: 11 residues. CDR1 is LNHDA, CDR2 SQIVND, per germline (reference sequence). Trimming took 8 bases from V and 5 from J, leaving 8 bases between them. CDR3 nucleotides: TGTGCCAGTGGCAGGGGAGATACGCAGTATTTT. Its protein product is CASGRGDTQYF.

The chain links TRBV5-5 to TRBJ1-6; unclear D gene. The germline V gene encodes CDR1 SGHKS and CDR2 YYEKEE (reference sequence). This CDR3 spans 14 amino acids. Deletions cut 5 bases from V and 8 bases from J, with 14 bases between. CDR3 coding DNA: TGTGCCAGCAGACGGGCCGGAGGGCATTCACCCCTCCACTTT. Translation gives CASRRAGGHSPLHF.

The chain is built from TRBV7-2 and TRBJ1-2; D is unclear. The germline V gene encodes CDR1 SGHTA and CDR2 FQGNSA. The CDR3 contains 16 residues. V lost 7 bases to trimming and J lost 0 bases, with 18 bases between them. CDR3 protein: CASTPPAERANYGYTF. CDR3 bases: TGTGCCAGCACCCCACCGGCGGAGCGGGCTAACTATGGCTACACCTTC. Together with reference TRBV7-2 and TRBJ1-2, the CDR3 gives the full variable domain: GAGVSQSPSNKVTEKGKDVELRCDPISGHTALYWYRQSLGQGLEFLIYFQGNSAPDKSGLPSDRFSAERTGGSVSTLTIQRTQQEDSAVYLCASTPPAERANYGYTFGSGTRLTVV.

The chain has TRBV5-1 and TRBJ2-3; D is perhaps TRBD2 (5 bases). In germline, CDR1 is SGHRS, CDR2 YFSETQ. V lost 1 base and J lost 2, with 14 bases in between. This CDR3 spans 16 amino acids. The DNA for the CDR3 is TGCGCCAGCAGCTTGACTCCCGGGGAGACCACAGATACGCAGTATTTT. The encoded protein is CASSLTPGETTDTQYF. Supplemented by reference TRBV5-1 and TRBJ2-3, the full variable domain reads KAGVTQTPRYLIKTRGQQVTLSCSPISGHRSVSWYQQTPGQGLQFLFEYFSETQRNKGNFPGRFSGRQFSNSRSEMNVSTLELGDSALYLCASSLTPGETTDTQYFGPGTRLTVL.

There are a few counts of this clone. This chain joins TRBV2 and TRBJ1-5; 8 nucleotides agree with TRBD1. The CDR3 runs 15 residues. The V gene end was trimmed by 7 bases and the J gene end by 4 bases; junction bases not matched to a gene: 9. CDR1 and CDR2 from the germline V gene are SNHLY and FYNNEI. For the CDR3, the DNA is TGTGCCAGCAAGGCGGGGACAGGCATAAATCAGCCCCAGCATTTT. Amino acids: CASKAGTGINQPQHF.

This sequence joins TRBV9 and TRBJ2-3, with TRBD2 matching 9 bases. V was pared by 4 bases and J by 4 bases, with 7 bases of the junction left unmatched. The CDR3 is made up of 15 amino acids. Looked up from germline, CDR1 is SGDLS and CDR2 is YYNGEE. The CDR3 region has the DNA TGTGCCAGCAGCTTTATAGCGGGAGAGCCAGATACGCAGTATTTT. This codes for CASSFIAGEPDTQYF.

The chain is built from TRBV3-1 (or the pseudogene TRBV3-2) and TRBJ2-7; tentative D call: TRBD2 (6 bases). Germline lookup yields CDR1 LGHDT and CDR2 YNNKEL (reference sequence). The CDR3 spans 15 residues. V lost 3 bases and J 5 bases, leaving 17 bases between the germline ends. The CDR3 loop reads CASSHGGTRPDEQYF. DNA of the CDR3: TGTGCCAGCAGCCATGGGGGGACCAGACCCGACGAGCAGTACTTC.

This chain connects TRBV4-2 to TRBJ2-1; 11 nucleotides align to TRBD2. The CDR3 has 14 residues. The V and J ends lost 5 bases and 12 bases, in that order; junction bases with no gene match: 9. The germline gives CDR1 LGHNA, CDR2 YNFKEQ. CDR3 DNA: TGTGCCAGCAGCTGGGGGCTAGCGGGAGGAGGGCAGTTCTTC. Translating it yields CASSWGLAGGGQFF.

The rearrangement uses TRBV30 and TRBJ2-2; 14 nucleotides agree with TRBD2. V lost 3 bases and J lost 6; bases outside the gene matches: 3. This CDR3 is 15 amino acids long. CDR1 and CDR2 (germline): GTSNPN, SVGIG (reference sequence). The CDR3 loop is CAWSLTSGRAGELFF. In DNA form, the CDR3 reads TGTGCCTGGAGCTTGACTAGCGGGAGGGCCGGGGAGCTGTTTTTT.

This clone appeared a few times. The chain is built from TRBV2 and TRBJ2-5, with D tentatively TRBD2 (6 bases). V dropped 5 bases and J dropped 2 bases, with 9 bases sitting between them. The CDR3 has 13 residues. CDR1 is SNHLY and CDR2 is FYNNEI in the germline V gene. CDR3 loop: CASSMGLQETQYF. CDR3 coding DNA: TGTGCCAGCAGTATGGGACTGCAAGAGACCCAGTACTTC. The entire variable domain, with the rest obtained from reference TRBV2 and TRBJ2-5, is as follows: EPEVTQTPSHQVTQMGQEVILRCVPISNHLYFYWYRQILGQKVEFLVSFYNNEISEKSEIFDDQFSVERPDGSNFTLKIRSTKLEDSAMYFCASSMGLQETQYFGPGTRLLVL.

V and J are TRBV5-6 and TRBJ1-2; TRBD1 matches at 7 bases. V was pared by 2 bases and J by 4 bases, with 8 bases of the junction left unmatched. Germline CDR1 reads SGHDT; CDR2 reads YYEEEE. The CDR3 length is 15 residues. CDR3 sequence reads: CASSFPPGGSYGYTF. DNA for the CDR3: TGTGCCAGCAGCTTTCCTCCAGGGGGTAGCTATGGCTACACCTTC.

V usage is TRBV30 and J usage is TRBJ2-3; D is perhaps TRBD2 (6 bases). The germline gives CDR1 GTSNPN, CDR2 SVGIG (reference sequence). Between the trimmed V and J ends, which lost 3 bases and 6 bases, there was a span of 16 bases. The CDR3 consists of 14 residues. The CDR3 bases are TGTGCCTGGAGCCTGGGGGGTTCGTCGGATACGCAGTATTTT. Translating gives CAWSLGGSSDTQYF.

This rearrangement joins TRBV5-1 to TRBJ2-7, with D perhaps matching TRBD2 (5 bases). Trimming shortened V by 3 bases and J by 0 bases, and 10 bases separated the two germline ends. CDR1 is SGHRS and CDR2 is YFSETQ in the germline V gene. This CDR3 region has 14 residues. DNA for the CDR3: TGCGCCAGCAGCTCTGGACTCCCCTCCTACGAGCAGTACTTC. Translation: CASSSGLPSYEQYF.

V and J are TRBV15 and TRBJ1-2; 7 bases map to TRBD1. The CDR3 loop spans 15 amino acids. V lost 4 bases, J lost 5 bases, and 10 bases stayed unmatched. Germline CDR1 LNHNV, CDR2 YYDKDF (reference sequence). As DNA, the CDR3 is TGTGCCACCAGCACCGGAAGAGGGGGCGAGTATGGCTACACCTTC. It is translated as CATSTGRGGEYGYTF.

V is TRBV30 and J is TRBJ2-6; no firm D call. The germline gives CDR1 GTSNPN, CDR2 SVGIG (reference sequence). Trimming stripped 1 base from V and 1 base from J, with 5 bases between. The CDR3 loop spans 14 amino acids. The DNA for the CDR3 is TGTGCCTGGAGTGCCCAGTCTGGGGCCAACGTCCTGACTTTC. Its protein product is CAWSAQSGANVLTF.

The V and J genes are TRBV5-4 and TRBJ2-1; 9 bases are a match to TRBD1. CDR1 is SGHNT and CDR2 is YYREEE in the germline V gene (reference sequence). V lost 5 bases and J lost 5; bases outside the gene matches: 8. This CDR3 has 15 residues. The CDR3 reads CASRLTGGRHNEQFF. The CDR3 DNA reads as TGTGCCAGCAGACTTACAGGGGGCCGACACAATGAGCAGTTCTTC.

In DNA form, the CDR3 reads TGTGCCAGCAGTGAATTAACCGGGACAGGGACGTATGGCTACACCTTC. It specifies CASSELTGTGTYGYTF. The chain is built from TRBV6-1 and TRBJ1-2; TRBD1 agrees at 9 bases. Trimming removed 2 bases from V and 5 bases from J; junction bases left unmatched: 9. The CDR3 covers 16 residues. Germline loops: CDR1 MNHNS, CDR2 SASEGT.

The chain uses TRBV19 and TRBJ1-2; no clear D gene. The CDR3 runs 14 residues. CDR1 and CDR2 (germline): LNHDA, SQIVND (reference sequence). V was trimmed by 3 bases and J by 4 bases, leaving 12 bases between them. The CDR3 sequence: CASSMQANSYGYTF. The CDR3, as DNA: TGTGCCAGTAGTATGCAGGCGAACTCCTATGGCTACACCTTC.

This sequence joins TRBV18 and TRBJ2-3, with 10 bases matching TRBD1. CDR1 KGHSH and CDR2 LQKENI come from the germline V gene. V lost 2 bases to trimming and J lost 6 bases; unmatched junction nucleotides: 11. This CDR3 region has 17 residues. The CDR3 sequence: CASSPTAGTGVMDTQYF. The CDR3 DNA follows: TGTGCCAGCTCACCAACCGCCGGGACAGGGGTCATGGATACGCAGTATTTT.

The chain employs TRBV28 and TRBJ2-2; no definite D call. V lost 2 bases to trimming and J lost 1 base, with 5 bases between them. The CDR3 runs 14 residues. Germline V gene data show CDR1 as MDHEN and CDR2 as SYDVKM. The CDR3 loop reads CASSLQQNTGELFF. In DNA, the CDR3 is TGTGCCAGCAGTTTACAACAGAACACCGGGGAGCTGTTTTTT.

This clone was seen a handful of times. This chain joins TRBV5-4 and TRBJ2-1; 9 bases fit TRBD2. CDR3 length: 16 amino acids. Germline V lookup: CDR1 SGHNT, CDR2 YYREEE (reference sequence). V gave up 4 bases and J gave up 7 bases; unmatched junction bases: 12. The CDR3 region is CASSIGAGGRGNEQFF. For the CDR3, the DNA is TGTGCCAGCAGCATAGGAGCGGGAGGCCGGGGGAATGAGCAGTTCTTC.